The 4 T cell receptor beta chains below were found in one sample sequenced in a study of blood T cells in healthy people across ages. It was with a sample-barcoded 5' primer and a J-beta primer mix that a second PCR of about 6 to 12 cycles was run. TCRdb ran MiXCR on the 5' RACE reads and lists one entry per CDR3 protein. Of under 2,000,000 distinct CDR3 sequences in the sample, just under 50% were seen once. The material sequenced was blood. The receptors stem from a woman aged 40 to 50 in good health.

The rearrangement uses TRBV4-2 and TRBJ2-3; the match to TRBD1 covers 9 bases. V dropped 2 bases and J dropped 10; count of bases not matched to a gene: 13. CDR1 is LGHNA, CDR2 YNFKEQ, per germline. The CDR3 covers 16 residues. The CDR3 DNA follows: TGTGCCAGCAGCCAACTCCTAGGGGGGACAGGGAATGCGCAGTATTTT. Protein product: CASSQLLGGTGNAQYF.

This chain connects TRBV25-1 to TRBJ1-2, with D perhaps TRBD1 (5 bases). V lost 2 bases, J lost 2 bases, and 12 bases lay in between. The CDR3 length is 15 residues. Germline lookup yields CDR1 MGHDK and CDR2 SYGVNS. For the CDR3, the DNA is TGTGCCAGCAGTGAAGAGGGGTTTCCAAACTATGGCTACACCTTC. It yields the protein CASSEEGFPNYGYTF.

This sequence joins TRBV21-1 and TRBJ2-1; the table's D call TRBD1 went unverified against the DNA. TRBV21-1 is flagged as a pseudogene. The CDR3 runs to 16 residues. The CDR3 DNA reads TGTGCCAGCAGCAAAGGCCCCCTTTATTGGTACAATGAGCAGTTCTTC. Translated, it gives CASSKGPLYWYNEQFF.

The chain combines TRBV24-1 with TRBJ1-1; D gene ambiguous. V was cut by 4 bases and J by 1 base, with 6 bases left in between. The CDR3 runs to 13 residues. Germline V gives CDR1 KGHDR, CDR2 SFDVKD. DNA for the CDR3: TGTGCCACCAGTGAACCGGGGAACACTGAAGCTTTCTTT. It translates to CATSEPGNTEAFF.